This T cell receptor beta chain appears in the sequencing data of a study of cytomegalovirus exposure and HLA in healthy donors. The CDR3 covers 15 residues. In germline, CDR1 is SQVTM, CDR2 ANQGSEA. Unmatched junction bases numbered 6, after V lost 5 bases and J lost 1 base. A multiplex PCR was run with 60 Vbeta primers and 13 Jbeta primers. Assay: immunoSEQ multiplex PCR; the TCRdb copy retains only in-frame clones and omits some. The sample has 180,000 or so clones; approximately 82% are singletons. This clone was counted only a few times. Antigen specificity is unknown. The study, taken as a whole, reports: As immune exposure information, only CMV serostatus was available.

The TCR was taken from a woman aged 40 to 50 in good health and CMV-seropositive. The chain carries TRBV29-1 and TRBJ2-1, with TRBD2 identical over 9 bases. Input material: PBMCs. CDR3 in DNA: TGCAGCGTTCTACCGACTAGCGGTTCCTACAATGAGCAGTTCTTC. Translated, it gives CSVLPTSGSYNEQFF.